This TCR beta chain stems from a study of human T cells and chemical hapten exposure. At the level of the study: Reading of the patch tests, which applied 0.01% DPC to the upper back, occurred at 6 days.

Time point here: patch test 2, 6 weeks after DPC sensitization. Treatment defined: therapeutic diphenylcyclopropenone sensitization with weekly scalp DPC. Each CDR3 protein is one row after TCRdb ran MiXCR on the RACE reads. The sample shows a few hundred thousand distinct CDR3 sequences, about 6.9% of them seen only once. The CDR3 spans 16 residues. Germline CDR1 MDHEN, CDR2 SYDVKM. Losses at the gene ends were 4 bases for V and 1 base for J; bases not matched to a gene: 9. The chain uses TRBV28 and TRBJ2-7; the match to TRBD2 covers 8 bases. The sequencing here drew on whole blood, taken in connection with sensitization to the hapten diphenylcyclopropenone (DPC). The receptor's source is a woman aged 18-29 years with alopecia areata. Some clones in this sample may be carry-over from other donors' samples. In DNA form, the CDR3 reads TGTGCCAGCAGTTCCCCGACTAGCGCAACGTCCTACGAGCAGTACTTC. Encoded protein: CASSSPTSATSYEQYF.